The 26 T cell receptor beta chains listed next were all sequenced from one sample in a study of identical twins (dated by TCRdb to the mid-2010s). Library generation was performed with 5' RACE. TCRdb names Illumina HiSeq 2000 as the instrument used. In-frame beta chains were kept once TCRdb had trimmed the public reads at Q25 with fastp and called clones with MiXCR. Each entry is one CDR3 protein sequence, shown with its most common DNA and genes. For this sample the table gives 470,000 or so distinct CDR3 sequences, of which approximately 24% were detected only once. 2.9% of the sample rests with the top ten. These data also formed part of another study, on T cells expressing NK-cell markers.

Sequenced sample: CD4+ T cells sorted from blood. These receptors were collected from a young woman in good health.

This clonotype turned up a few times. The rearrangement uses TRBV7-2 and TRBJ2-3, with D unclear. Germline V gene lookup returns CDR1 SGHTA and CDR2 FQGNSA. The CDR3 covers 14 residues. The V and J ends lost 2 bases and 4 bases respectively, with 10 bases between them. The CDR3 sequence is CASSLTWRSDTQYF. In nucleotides, the CDR3 is TGTGCCAGCAGCTTAACCTGGAGATCAGATACGCAGTATTTT.

In this sample, this clonotype turned up a few times. The chain employs TRBV5-1 and TRBJ2-1; 10 positions match TRBD2. The CDR3 totals 17 residues. Germline V lookup: CDR1 SGHRS, CDR2 YFSETQ. Germline trimming cut 8 bases from V and 0 bases from J; bases unmatched to any gene: 11. CDR3 bases: TGCGCCAGTCTCGGAACTAGCGGGATCAGCTCCTACAATGAGCAGTTCTTC. Translating it yields CASLGTSGISSYNEQFF. The full variable domain, rest sourced from reference TRBV5-1 and TRBJ2-1, is KAGVTQTPRYLIKTRGQQVTLSCSPISGHRSVSWYQQTPGQGLQFLFEYFSETQRNKGNFPGRFSGRQFSNSRSEMNVSTLELGDSALYLCASLGTSGISSYNEQFFGPGTRLTVL.

This clonotype came up many times. V usage is TRBV30 and J usage is TRBJ2-7; no clear D. The CDR3 runs 11 residues. Germline V gives CDR1 GTSNPN, CDR2 SVGIG (reference sequence). V was clipped by 2 bases and J by 2 bases, with 4 bases between them. CDR3 in amino acids: CAWSFTYEQYF. The CDR3 DNA reads as TGTGCCTGGAGTTTTACCTACGAGCAGTACTTC.

The chain joins TRBV12-3 or TRBV12-4 to TRBJ1-3; D not resolved. There are 10 residues in the CDR3. V shed 8 bases and J shed 3 bases, with 2 bases lying between them. The CDR3, as DNA: TGTGCCAGCGATGGAAACACCATATATTTT. Its translation is CASDGNTIYF.

This clonotype turned up a few times. The chain couples TRBV5-6 to TRBJ2-7; no definite D call. Germline assignment: CDR1 SGHDT and CDR2 YYEEEE. Trimming removed 2 bases at V and 2 bases at J, with 8 bases between. The CDR3 is 13 residues long. In DNA, the CDR3 is TGTGCCAGCAGCTTTAACGGTCCCTACGAGCAGTACTTC. Its protein is CASSFNGPYEQYF. Complete variable domain (other parts from reference TRBV5-6 and TRBJ2-7): DAGVTQSPTHLIKTRGQQVTLRCSPKSGHDTVSWYQQALGQGPQFIFQYYEEEERQRGNFPDRFSGHQFPNYSSELNVNALLLGDSALYLCASSFNGPYEQYFGPGTRLTVT.

V usage is TRBV3-1 and J usage is TRBJ2-2; 8 bases line up with TRBD2. CDR1 and CDR2 from the germline V gene are LGHDT and YNNKEL (reference sequence). The CDR3 sequence is 15 residues long. J was trimmed by 3 bases and V by 5 bases; bases with no gene match: 5. CDR3 loop: CASSATSGYTGELFF. In nucleotides, the CDR3 is TGTGCCAGCAGCGCTACTAGCGGATACACCGGGGAGCTGTTTTTT. Together with reference TRBV3-1 and TRBJ2-2, the CDR3 gives the full variable domain: DTAVSQTPKYLVTQMGNDKSIKCEQNLGHDTMYWYKQDSKKFLKIMFSYNNKELIINETVPNRFSPKSPDKAHLNLHINSLELGDSAVYFCASSATSGYTGELFFGEGSRLTVL.

The chain's CDR3 is CASSSGLYTEAFF. The CDR3 nucleotides read TGTGCCAGCAGCTCGGGGCTATACACTGAAGCTTTCTTT. V is TRBV7-3 and J is TRBJ1-1; tentatively, D is TRBD1 (5 bases). CDR1 and CDR2 from the germline V gene are SGHTA and FQGTGA. V was shortened by 4 bases and J by 3 bases, with 9 bases between the two germline ends. The CDR3 is made up of 13 amino acids.

This chain links TRBV12-3 or TRBV12-4 with TRBJ2-5; D may be TRBD2 (8 bases). There are 15 residues in the CDR3. Trimming shortened V by 7 bases and J by 0 bases, and 15 bases separated the two germline ends. CDR3 protein: CASNREGAYQETQYF. CDR3 nucleotides: TGTGCCAGCAACCGGGAGGGGGCATACCAAGAGACCCAGTACTTC.

The chain employs TRBV20-1 and TRBJ2-7, with a tentative D call TRBD2 (5 bases). The germline gives CDR1 DFQATT, CDR2 SNEGSKA (reference sequence). The CDR3 length is 14 residues. Trimming removed 2 bases at V and 5 bases at J, with 16 bases between. CDR3: CSARRLAALDEQYF. CDR3 nucleotide sequence: TGCAGTGCTAGAAGGCTAGCTGCTCTCGACGAGCAGTACTTC.

A few counts support this clonotype. This chain links TRBV14 with TRBJ1-6; possibly TRBD1 for D (6 bases). V was trimmed by 0 bases and J by 2 bases, leaving 11 bases between them. This CDR3 spans 17 amino acids. The germline V gene has CDR1 SGHDN and CDR2 FVKESK. The CDR3 loop reads CASSQDAGAPYNSPLHF. The CDR3 bases are TGTGCCAGCAGCCAAGATGCGGGGGCCCCCTATAATTCACCCCTCCACTTT. The entire variable domain, with the rest obtained from reference TRBV14 and TRBJ1-6, is as follows: EAGVTQFPSHSVIEKGQTVTLRCDPISGHDNLYWYRRVMGKEIKFLLHFVKESKQDESGMPNNRFLAERTGGTYSTLKVQPAELEDSGVYFCASSQDAGAPYNSPLHFGNGTRLTVT.

This rearrangement joins TRBV20-1 to TRBJ2-4, with D unresolved. This CDR3 region has 13 residues. CDR1 DFQATT and CDR2 SNEGSKA come from the germline V gene (reference sequence). Trimming pared 0 bases from V and 8 bases from J, leaving 11 bases between. DNA for the CDR3: TGCAGTGCTAGAGATCCCGCGGCGGACATTCAGTACTTC. Its translation is CSARDPAADIQYF.

This clonotype showed up just a few times. The V call is TRBV10-1, the J call TRBJ1-1; D remains ambiguous. The V gene lost 6 bases and the J gene lost 0 bases, with 8 bases spanning the gap. The CDR3 contains 13 residues. Germline values: CDR1 WNHNN, CDR2 SYGVQD (reference sequence). CDR3 in amino acids: CASRKGMNTEAFF. The CDR3 nucleotides read TGCGCCAGCAGGAAGGGAATGAACACTGAAGCTTTCTTT.

The sample holds a few counts of this clonotype. The V call is TRBV11-2, the J call TRBJ2-4; D not resolved. CDR1 and CDR2 (germline): SGHAT, FQNNGV. Trimming removed 2 bases from V and 5 bases from J, with 4 bases in between. CDR3 length: 12 residues. In DNA, the CDR3 is TGTGCCAGCAGCTTACTTGAAAACATTCAGTACTTC. Protein sequence: CASSLLENIQYF.

The rearrangement uses TRBV20-1 and TRBJ2-1, with a tentative D call TRBD2 (5 bases). The CDR3 sequence is 17 residues long. Trimming cost V 6 bases and J 1 base, with 22 bases left between them. Germline assignment: CDR1 DFQATT and CDR2 SNEGSKA (reference sequence). The CDR3 DNA is TGCAGTGCCCAGACGGCAGATTGGACTGCTTCCTACAATGAGCAGTTCTTC. It yields the protein CSAQTADWTASYNEQFF.

The J gene is TRBJ2-3, the V gene TRBV27; possible D gene TRBD1, 6 bases. This CDR3 is built from 14 residues. The V end lost 10 bases, the J end lost 2 bases, and 16 bases lay between the germline ends. The V gene's germline CDR1 is MNHEY and CDR2 SMNVEV (reference sequence). CDR3 DNA sequence: TGTGCCACCAGGTCGGACAGTAACACAGATACGCAGTATTTT. Translation: CATRSDSNTDTQYF.

V and J are TRBV7-2 and TRBJ2-7; the match to TRBD1 covers 7 bases. Germline V gene data show CDR1 as SGHTA and CDR2 as FQGNSA. The CDR3 contains 15 residues. The junction had 7 bases not matched to a gene; V was cut back by 3 bases and J by 2 bases. The CDR3 DNA sequence: TGTGCCAGCAGCTTCCGCAGGGACAGTACCTACGAGCAGTACTTC. Its protein is CASSFRRDSTYEQYF.

The chain combines TRBV6-1 with TRBJ2-5; 7 bases line up with TRBD1. Germline V gene lookup returns CDR1 MNHNS and CDR2 SASEGT. J gave up 2 bases and V 7 bases, and 1 base lay outside the gene matches. The CDR3 is 12 amino acids. In DNA form, the CDR3 reads TGTGCCAGCAAGGGACAGCAAGAGACCCAGTACTTC. As protein: CASKGQQETQYF.

The table lists this clonotype with many counts. The V call is TRBV7-9, the J call TRBJ1-3, with no clear D. The CDR3 sequence is 15 residues long. From germline, CDR1 is SEHNR and CDR2 FQNEAQ (reference sequence). V lost 2 bases and J lost 1, with 9 bases in between. This CDR3 reads CASSLWLNSGNTIYF. The CDR3 DNA sequence: TGTGCCAGCAGCTTATGGTTAAATTCTGGAAACACCATATATTTT. The full variable domain, with the rest looked up from reference TRBV7-9 and TRBJ1-3, is DTGVSQNPRHKITKRGQNVTFRCDPISEHNRLYWYRQTLGQGPEFLTYFQNEAQLEKSRLLSDRFSAERPKGSFSTLEIQRTEQGDSAMYLCASSLWLNSGNTIYFGEGSWLTVV.

The chain recombines TRBV20-1 with TRBJ1-3; D perhaps matches TRBD1 (5 bases). Per the germline V gene, CDR1 is DFQATT and CDR2 is SNEGSKA (reference sequence). This CDR3 region has 15 residues. V gave up 0 bases and J gave up 0 bases, with 9 bases separating them. The CDR3 loop is CSAREGTYSGNTIYF. For the CDR3, the DNA is TGCAGTGCTAGAGAAGGGACTTACTCTGGAAACACCATATATTTT.

This clonotype was observed a few times. V is TRBV5-1 and J is TRBJ1-1, with TRBD1 matching 7 bases. Unmatched junction bases numbered 6, after V lost 0 bases and J lost 7 bases. This CDR3 comprises 14 residues. Germline CDR1 reads SGHRS; CDR2 reads YFSETQ. The CDR3: CASSLGDSRIEAFF. The CDR3 coding sequence is TGCGCCAGCAGCTTGGGGGACAGCAGGATTGAAGCTTTCTTT.

The chain carries TRBV20-1 and TRBJ1-4, with D perhaps matching TRBD1 (5 bases). CDR3 length: 13 residues. CDR1 and CDR2 (germline): DFQATT, SNEGSKA (reference sequence). The V and J ends lost 5 bases and 5 bases respectively, with 12 bases between them. DNA for the CDR3: TGCAGTGCTCCCGGGGCGGTGAATGAAAAACTGTTTTTT. Amino acids: CSAPGAVNEKLFF.

J is TRBJ2-1 and V is TRBV12-3 or TRBV12-4; TRBD2 agrees at 9 bases. V lost 3 bases and J lost 7; bases outside the gene matches: 7. This CDR3 spans 15 amino acids. CDR3 loop: CASSFQAGGLNEQFF. The CDR3 coding sequence is TGTGCCAGCAGTTTTCAAGCGGGGGGTTTGAATGAGCAGTTCTTC.

V gene TRBV4-3 combines with J gene TRBJ2-3, with D perhaps given as TRBD1 or TRBD2 (5 bases each). This CDR3 has 16 amino acids. Germline assignment: CDR1 LGHNA and CDR2 YSLEER. Trimming cost V 1 base and J 5 bases, with 16 bases left between them. CDR3 region: CASSQVDGAGGDTQYF. The DNA of the CDR3 is TGCGCCAGCAGCCAAGTAGACGGGGCGGGTGGAGATACGCAGTATTTT.

V and J are TRBV6-6 and TRBJ2-7; D tentatively reads TRBD1 or TRBD2 (5 bases each). V lost 8 bases to trimming and J lost 2 bases, with 13 bases between them. The CDR3 has 13 amino acids. CDR1 is MNHNY and CDR2 is SVGAGI in the germline V gene (reference sequence). CDR3 amino acids: CASGTRSAYEQYF. The CDR3 region has the DNA TGTGCCAGCGGGACCCGGTCCGCCTACGAGCAGTACTTC.

This clonotype has only a few counts. The chain carries TRBV6-1 and TRBJ2-1, with D unresolved. V lost 10 bases and J lost 1, with 14 bases in between. Germline CDR1 and CDR2: MNHNS and SASEGT. The CDR3 is 14 residues long. The CDR3 DNA reads TGTGCCACCGCCCTAGGGCCGTCCTACAATGAGCAGTTCTTC. Amino acids: CATALGPSYNEQFF.

The table lists this clonotype with many counts. The rearrangement links TRBV7-9 to TRBJ2-5; 9 bases fit TRBD1. This CDR3 is 15 amino acids long. Per the germline V gene, CDR1 is SEHNR and CDR2 is FQNEAQ (reference sequence). Losses at the gene ends were 5 bases for V and 5 bases for J; bases not matched to a gene: 9. CDR3 protein: CASSHIRTGDETQYF. DNA for the CDR3: TGTGCCAGCAGCCATATCCGGACAGGGGACGAGACCCAGTACTTC.